One sample yielded the 21 T cell receptor beta chains listed below, sequenced in a study of blood T cell repertoires in COVID-19. Profiling relied on immunoSEQ multiplex PCR, and the TCRdb table lists in-frame clones only, not all of them. The repertoire includes fewer than 250,000 clones, about 90% of them detected once, and roughly 3.7% sits in the top ten. Material: PBMCs or T cells enriched from blood (not recorded which). The receptors stem from a woman in her thirties who had been exposed to COVID-19.

The chain employs TRBV10-1 and TRBJ2-1; 8 bases match TRBD2. Germline CDR1 and CDR2: WNHNN and SYGVQD (reference sequence). With V trimmed by 8 bases and J by 4 bases, 13 bases remained unmatched. The CDR3 contains 16 residues. CDR3: CASSGKTSGSYNEQFF. CDR3 coding DNA: TGCGCCAGCTCTGGGAAAACTAGCGGCAGTTACAATGAGCAGTTCTTC.

This clone appeared once. The CDR3 loop is CASSPGTSGAYEQYF. CDR3 nucleotides: TGTGCCAGCAGTCCCGGGACTAGCGGCGCCTACGAGCAGTACTTC. The chain links TRBV3-1 (or the pseudogene TRBV3-2) to TRBJ2-7; 11 bases map to TRBD2. This CDR3 has 15 amino acids. J lost 2 bases, V lost 6 bases, and 6 bases had no gene match. CDR1 and CDR2 from the germline V gene are LGHDT and YNNKEL (reference sequence).

Concerning this clone: Other nucleotide sequences from this sample produce the same CDR3. This chain joins TRBV19 and TRBJ1-1, with a weak D call TRBD1 (5 bases). The CDR3 extends over 14 amino acids. Germline values: CDR1 LNHDA, CDR2 SQIVND (reference sequence). Trimming shortened V by 6 bases and J by 2 bases, and 13 bases separated the two germline ends. The CDR3 spells CASSQQTVNTEAFF. The DNA for the CDR3 is TGTGCCAGTAGCCAACAGACAGTTAACACTGAAGCTTTCTTT. Looking up the rest from reference TRBV19 and TRBJ1-1 gives the full variable domain: DGGITQSPKYLFRKEGQNVTLSCEQNLNHDAMYWYRQDPGQGLRLIYYSQIVNDFQKGDIAEGYSVSREKKESFPLTVTSAQKNPTAFYLCASSQQTVNTEAFFGQGTRLTVV.

This clone appeared a few times. This chain uses TRBV7-2 with TRBJ1-1; no reliable D call. The CDR3 consists of 15 residues. Germline-derived CDR1 and CDR2 are SGHTA and FQGNSA. V was clipped by 1 base and J by 1 base, with 10 bases between them. CDR3 coding DNA: TGTGCCAGCAGCTTAGGGCAGGCGGGGAACACTGAAGCTTTCTTT. Residues: CASSLGQAGNTEAFF.

This clone was observed a handful of times. The chain employs TRBV27 and TRBJ1-2; 9 nucleotides agree with TRBD1. The CDR3 extends over 14 amino acids. Germline assignment: CDR1 MNHEY and CDR2 SMNVEV (reference sequence). Trimming cost V 5 bases and J 4 bases; bases outside gene matches: 5. The CDR3 is CASSKQGASYGYTF. The CDR3 DNA is TGTGCCAGCAGTAAACAGGGGGCAAGCTATGGCTACACCTTC.

The rearrangement joins TRBV11-2 to TRBJ2-1; 12 bases align to TRBD2. CDR1 is SGHAT, CDR2 FQNNGV, per germline. The CDR3 loop spans 14 amino acids. V trimming: 8 bases; J trimming: 5 bases; junction bases outside the gene matches: 4. This chain's CDR3 is CASRLAGVNNEQFF. In nucleotides, the CDR3 is TGTGCCAGCCGACTAGCGGGAGTAAACAATGAGCAGTTCTTC.

V and J are TRBV27 and TRBJ1-1; TRBD1 is a possible D gene (5 bases). Germline V CDR1 and CDR2: MNHEY, SMNVEV (reference sequence). V lost 6 bases and J lost 1, with 9 bases in between. The CDR3 is made up of 13 amino acids. CDR3 amino acids: CASRGGGNTEAFF. CDR3 sequence (DNA): TGTGCCAGCAGGGGGGGTGGGAACACTGAAGCTTTCTTT.

The rearrangement joins TRBV28 to TRBJ1-2; TRBD1 is a possible D gene (6 bases). The CDR3 is made up of 15 amino acids. Looked up from germline, CDR1 is MDHEN and CDR2 is SYDVKM. Trimming removed 6 bases from V and 3 bases from J, with 17 bases in between. CDR3 amino acids: CASRYPVGADYGYTF. CDR3 nucleotide sequence: TGTGCCAGCAGATATCCGGTGGGGGCCGACTATGGCTACACCTTC.

Concerning this clone itself: At the DNA level, this CDR3 is encoded by other sequences in the same sample as well. V gene TRBV30 combines with J gene TRBJ1-4; D is perhaps TRBD1 (5 bases). Germline V gene data show CDR1 as GTSNPN and CDR2 as SVGIG (reference sequence). V dropped 0 bases and J dropped 7 bases, with 12 bases sitting between them. The CDR3 totals 14 residues. The CDR3 is CAWSVGQGSEKLFF. As DNA, the CDR3 is TGTGCCTGGAGTGTGGGGCAGGGTAGTGAAAAACTGTTTTTT.

The chain combines TRBV4-1 with TRBJ2-5, with 9 bases aligning to TRBD2. This CDR3 comprises 17 residues. In germline, CDR1 is MGHRA, CDR2 YSYEKL. V was clipped by 4 bases and J by 4 bases; unmatched bases: 13. The CDR3 loop is CASSRKIAGVLRETQYF. CDR3 sequence (DNA): TGCGCCAGCAGCCGGAAAATAGCGGGAGTTCTACGAGAGACCCAGTACTTC.

The chain carries TRBV27 and TRBJ1-2, with D tentatively TRBD1 (5 bases). The ends were cut back, 6 bases at V and 5 bases at J, with 16 bases in the middle. The germline V gene encodes CDR1 MNHEY and CDR2 SMNVEV (reference sequence). This CDR3 region has 14 residues. CDR3 amino acids: CASRDNGGVYGYTF. As DNA, the CDR3 is TGTGCCAGCAGGGATAACGGGGGTGTTTATGGCTACACCTTC.

V gene TRBV28 combines with J gene TRBJ2-7, with 7 bases that match TRBD1. Germline CDR1 reads MDHEN; CDR2 reads SYDVKM. This CDR3 has 15 residues. V lost 5 bases to trimming and J lost 0 bases; unmatched junction nucleotides: 7. The CDR3 protein is CASSTGAPSSYEQYF. The CDR3 DNA sequence: TGTGCCAGCAGTACAGGGGCTCCGTCCTCCTACGAGCAGTACTTC.

V and J are TRBV6-5 and TRBJ1-1, with D hard to call. This CDR3 is 13 amino acids long. Germline CDR1 reads MNHEY; CDR2 reads SVGAGI. V lost 7 bases, J lost 0 bases, and 9 bases lay in between. The CDR3 DNA follows: TGTGCCAGCACAAACAGCTTGAACACTGAAGCTTTCTTT. Its translation: CASTNSLNTEAFF.

The V gene is TRBV11-2, the J gene TRBJ2-1, with 11 bases that match TRBD2. V shed 4 bases and J 4 bases; nucleotides not matched to a gene: 6. Per germline, CDR1 SGHAT and CDR2 FQNNGV. The CDR3 totals 16 residues. The CDR3 spells CASSSEGTSGYNEQFF. DNA for the CDR3: TGTGCCAGCAGCTCCGAAGGGACTAGCGGTTACAATGAGCAGTTCTTC.

CDR3 sequence reads: CASSSGYKNTEAFF. CDR3 coding DNA: TGTGCCAGCAGTTCAGGGTACAAGAACACTGAAGCTTTCTTT. The chain is built from TRBV28 and TRBJ1-1; possible D gene TRBD1, 5 bases. CDR1 is MDHEN and CDR2 is SYDVKM in the germline V gene. Trimming removed 4 bases at V and 1 base at J, with 10 bases between. This CDR3 is 14 amino acids long.

This chain uses TRBV11-3 with TRBJ2-1; 8 bases match TRBD2. This CDR3 has 16 residues. With V trimmed by 1 base and J by 8 bases, 10 bases remained unmatched. Germline V lookup: CDR1 SGHNT, CDR2 YENEEA. CDR3 coding DNA: TGTGCCAGCAGCTTAGGTCCGGGAGGGCTTATGGATGAGCAGTTCTTC. It codes for CASSLGPGGLMDEQFF.

The chain employs TRBV28 and TRBJ1-5; 8 bases line up with TRBD1. The CDR3 spans 15 residues. Germline lookup yields CDR1 MDHEN and CDR2 SYDVKM. V lost 2 bases and J lost 2; bases outside the gene matches: 2. As DNA, the CDR3 is TGTGCCAGCAGTTTAGACAGGGGCCGCAATCAGCCCCAGCATTTT. It encodes CASSLDRGRNQPQHF.

This rearrangement joins TRBV28 to TRBJ2-1; TRBD2 matches 9 bases. Losses at the gene ends were 5 bases for V and 2 bases for J; bases not matched to a gene: 10. This CDR3 region has 17 residues. Germline V gene data show CDR1 as MDHEN and CDR2 as SYDVKM. CDR3 amino acids: CASSPFAGGATYNEQFF. CDR3 nucleotides: TGTGCCAGCAGTCCCTTCGCGGGAGGGGCGACCTACAATGAGCAGTTCTTC.

This chain joins TRBV7-3 and TRBJ2-2; the match to TRBD2 covers 10 bases. Germline assignment: CDR1 SGHTA and CDR2 FQGTGA. The CDR3 sequence is 17 residues long. Trimming took 5 bases from V and 0 from J; bases not matched to a gene: 6. Here the CDR3 DNA reads TGTGCCAGCAGCCCACTAGCGGGGACCACGAACACCGGGGAGCTGTTTTTT. It is translated as CASSPLAGTTNTGELFF.

The chain is built from TRBV6-5 and TRBJ2-7; 8 positions match TRBD1. V shed 7 bases and J 1 base; nucleotides not matched to a gene: 9. Germline CDR1 is MNHEY and CDR2 is SVGAGI. The CDR3 spans 15 residues. The chain's CDR3 is CASTKGQVNSYEQYF. Here the CDR3 DNA reads TGTGCCAGCACTAAGGGACAGGTGAATTCCTACGAGCAGTACTTC.

The J gene is TRBJ1-1, the V gene TRBV28, with a possible D match to TRBD1 (5 bases). Between the trimmed V and J ends, which lost 5 bases and 7 bases, there was a span of 20 bases. Per the germline V gene, CDR1 is MDHEN and CDR2 is SYDVKM. The CDR3 extends over 15 amino acids. CDR3 nucleotide sequence: TGTGCCAGCAGTCCAGGGTGGGGCTGGGGTGGTGAAGCTTTCTTT. Amino acid sequence: CASSPGWGWGGEAFF.